The 5 T cell receptor beta chains in this list originate from one sample, sequenced in a study of shared clonotypes between healthy human individuals. Here immunoSEQ multiplex PCR was the method, and the copy in TCRdb shows in-frame clones only, minus some. The sample consists of 2 million to 2.5 million clones, around 95% of them appearing once. Sequencing input: naive CD4+ T cells sorted from blood. Subset noted: CD45RA+ positively selected. The receptor source for this set is a man aged 18 to 35 in good health.

This clone appeared a few times. The same CDR3 can be traced to other DNA sequences in this sample. The rearrangement uses TRBV2 and TRBJ1-5; TRBD1 might be the D (6 bases). The V end lost 6 bases, the J end lost 1 base, and 7 bases lay between the germline ends. CDR3 size: 13 residues. Germline V lookup: CDR1 SNHLY, CDR2 FYNNEI. This chain's CDR3 is CASSGQSNQPQHF. Here the CDR3 DNA reads TGTGCCAGCAGCGGACAGAGCAATCAGCCCCAGCATTTT.

V gene TRBV5-6 combines with J gene TRBJ1-4, with 8 nucleotides matching TRBD1. CDR1 SGHDT and CDR2 YYEEEE come from the germline V gene. CDR3 size: 17 residues. V trimming: 4 bases; J trimming: 0 bases; junction bases outside the gene matches: 8. The CDR3 sequence: CASSLTGTGPTNEKLFF. The CDR3 bases are TGTGCCAGCAGCCTGACCGGGACAGGACCAACTAATGAAAAACTGTTTTTT.

The sample holds a few counts of this clone. In the same sample, other DNA sequences code for this CDR3. The chain has TRBV7-2 and TRBJ1-1, with D possibly matching TRBD1 (5 bases). This CDR3 region has 12 residues. Germline V lookup: CDR1 SGHTA, CDR2 FQGNSA. Trimming stripped 8 bases from V and 1 base from J, with 8 bases between. CDR3 amino acids: CASGTGNTEAFF. The DNA of the CDR3 is TGTGCCAGCGGGACGGGGAACACTGAAGCTTTCTTT. Together with reference TRBV7-2 and TRBJ1-1, the CDR3 gives the full variable domain: GAGVSQSPSNKVTEKGKDVELRCDPISGHTALYWYRQSLGQGLEFLIYFQGNSAPDKSGLPSDRFSAERTGGSVSTLTIQRTQQEDSAVYLCASGTGNTEAFFGQGTRLTVV.

The genes are TRBV7-2 and TRBJ1-6; TRBD1 matches 11 bases. V dropped 5 bases and J dropped 8; count of bases not matched to a gene: 5. Looked up from germline, CDR1 is SGHTA and CDR2 is FQGNSA. CDR3 size: 15 residues. Written as DNA, the CDR3 is TGTGCCAGCAGCCTGGACAGGGGGCTTGATTCACCCCTCCACTTT. This sequence encodes CASSLDRGLDSPLHF.

This clone has only one observation. This CDR3 is CASSPALTSGVNEQYF. The CDR3 DNA follows: TGTGCCAGCTCACCCGCGTTGACTAGCGGGGTTAACGAGCAGTACTTC. The chain links TRBV18 to TRBJ2-7, with TRBD2 matching 11 bases. Germline loops: CDR1 KGHSH, CDR2 LQKENI. The CDR3 runs to 16 residues. J was trimmed by 5 bases and V by 3 bases; bases with no gene match: 9.